The T cell receptor (beta chain) described here comes from a study of persistence of HIV-infected CD4 T cells. Anti-CD3/anti-CD28 beads served as a nonspecific positive control stimulus. Sorting selected CD4+ T cells upregulating both CD40 ligand and CD69. For 18 hours, CD8-depleted PBMCs received anti-CD28/CD49d costimulation, a CD40-blocking antibody and enfuvirtide. With regard to this clone: Its cognate antigen is unknown.

This was the immunoSEQ version 4 assay in survey mode. Using immunoSEQ multiplex PCR, the repertoire was profiled, and TCRdb retains in-frame clones only, with some absent. This sample has about 45,000 clones, with about nine tenths found just once. Here the sequenced sample was CD4+ T cells sorted from PBMCs after roughly 18-hour stimulation, taken from a patient who received antiretroviral therapy. This clonotype was sampled from an adult woman with HIV who was CMV-seropositive.

The CDR3 sequence: CASSDAGIYTDTQYF. The CDR3 nucleotides read TGCGCCAGCTCGGACGCCGGGATTTACACAGATACGCAGTATTTT. The chain is built from TRBV10-2 and TRBJ2-3; a weak D match, TRBD2 (5 bases). This CDR3 spans 15 amino acids. Trimming shortened V by 8 bases and J by 2 bases, and 17 bases separated the two germline ends. CDR1 WSHSY and CDR2 SAAADI come from the germline V gene.